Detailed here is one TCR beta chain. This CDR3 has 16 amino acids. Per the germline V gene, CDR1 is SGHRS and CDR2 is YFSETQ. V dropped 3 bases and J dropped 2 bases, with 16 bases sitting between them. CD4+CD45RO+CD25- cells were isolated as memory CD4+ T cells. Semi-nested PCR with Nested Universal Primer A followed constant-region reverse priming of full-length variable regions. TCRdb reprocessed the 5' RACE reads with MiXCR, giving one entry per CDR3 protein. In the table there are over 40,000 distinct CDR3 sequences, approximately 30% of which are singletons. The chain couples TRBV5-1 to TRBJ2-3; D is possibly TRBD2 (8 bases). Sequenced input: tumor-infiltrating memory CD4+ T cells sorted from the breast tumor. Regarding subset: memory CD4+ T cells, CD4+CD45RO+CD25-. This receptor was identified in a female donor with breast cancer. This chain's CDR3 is CASSWTGGGSTDTQYF. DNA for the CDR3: TGCGCCAGCAGCTGGACAGGCGGGGGGTCCACAGATACGCAGTATTTT.